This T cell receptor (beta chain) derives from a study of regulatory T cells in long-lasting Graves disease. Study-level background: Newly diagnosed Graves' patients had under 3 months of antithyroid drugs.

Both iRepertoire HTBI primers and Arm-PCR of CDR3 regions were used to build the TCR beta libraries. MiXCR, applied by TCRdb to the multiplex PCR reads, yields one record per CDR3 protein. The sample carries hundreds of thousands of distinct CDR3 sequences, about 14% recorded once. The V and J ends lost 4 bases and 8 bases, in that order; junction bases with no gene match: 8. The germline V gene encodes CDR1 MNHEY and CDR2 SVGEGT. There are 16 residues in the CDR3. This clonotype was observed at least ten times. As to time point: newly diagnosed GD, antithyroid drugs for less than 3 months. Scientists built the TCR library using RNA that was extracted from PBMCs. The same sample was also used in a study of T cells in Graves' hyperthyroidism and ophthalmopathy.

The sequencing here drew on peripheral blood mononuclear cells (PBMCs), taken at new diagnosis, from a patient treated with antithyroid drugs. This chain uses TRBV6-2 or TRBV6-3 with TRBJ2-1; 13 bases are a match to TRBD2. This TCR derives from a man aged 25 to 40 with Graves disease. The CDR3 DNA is TGTGCCAGCAGTTCAACTCGACTAGCGGGAGGTGATGAGCAGTTCTTC. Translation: CASSSTRLAGGDEQFF.